The present T cell receptor beta chain was sequenced within a study of T cell repertoires in cytomegalovirus infection (dated by TCRdb to the late 2010s). Background on the whole study: Alongside well-studied HLA-B-restricted epitopes, the peptide stimulations were aimed at recently identified HLA-C-restricted CMV epitopes, whose presentation resists viral immunomodulation. Donor HLA type was relevant to the analysis, as public TCR beta signatures indicated carriage of CMV infection together with the matching HLA type. On the study overall, not on this receptor specifically: The ex vivo response was dominated by HLA-C-restricted CMV-specific TCR beta clonotypes, and the single most frequent clonotype in two of eight donors was supplied by these HLA-C-restricted clonotypes. Carriers of CMV infection plus the relevant HLA type were discriminated by the cumulative frequency of public TCR beta family members in the study cohort and in an independent approximately 350-donor cohort.

A note on this clonotype: This receptor's antigen is unknown. Base quality data are lacking; no much larger clone is found one base away.

The sample's treatment or condition label is to be understood as: in vitro stimulation with specific CMV peptide epitopes to enrich CMV-specific T cells. The sample was run on an Illumina HiSeq 1500. TCRdb handled the public reads itself, with Q25 trimming in fastp and clone calling in MiXCR, and kept productive beta chains. Entries are consolidated by CDR3 protein sequence, retaining the most common genes and DNA. Counted in this sample were approximately 300,000 distinct CDR3 sequences; approximately 25% of them appeared once. The biggest ten clones account for about 14% of the sample. The CDR3 spans 14 residues, from the cysteine through the phenylalanine. Just the 42-base CDR3 DNA is kept, in frame starting at base 1. Relative to germline, V is 3 bases shorter and J is 8 bases shorter, with 17 bases between their ends. CDR1 SGDLS and CDR2 YYNGEE were looked up in the germline V gene.

The sequence was collected from a human donor in good health (CMV status not recorded). Some clones in this sample may be carry-over from other donors' samples. Material: cultured PBMCs, obtained from culture after CMV antigen stimulation. The V gene is TRBV9 and the J gene is TRBJ1-1; the D gene is perhaps TRBD1, on 5 matching bases. The nucleotide sequence reads TGTGCCAGCAGCGCACTCAGGGTGGGTTGGGAAGCTTTCTTT. It codes for CASSALRVGWEAFF. The CDR3, completed at both ends by the reference TRBV9 and TRBJ1-1 genes, gives the full variable domain DSGVTQTPKHLITATGQRVTLRCSPRSGDLSVYWYQQSLDQGLQFLIQYYNGEERAKGNILERFSAQQFPDLHSELNLSSLELGDSALYFCASSALRVGWEAFFGQGTRLTVV.